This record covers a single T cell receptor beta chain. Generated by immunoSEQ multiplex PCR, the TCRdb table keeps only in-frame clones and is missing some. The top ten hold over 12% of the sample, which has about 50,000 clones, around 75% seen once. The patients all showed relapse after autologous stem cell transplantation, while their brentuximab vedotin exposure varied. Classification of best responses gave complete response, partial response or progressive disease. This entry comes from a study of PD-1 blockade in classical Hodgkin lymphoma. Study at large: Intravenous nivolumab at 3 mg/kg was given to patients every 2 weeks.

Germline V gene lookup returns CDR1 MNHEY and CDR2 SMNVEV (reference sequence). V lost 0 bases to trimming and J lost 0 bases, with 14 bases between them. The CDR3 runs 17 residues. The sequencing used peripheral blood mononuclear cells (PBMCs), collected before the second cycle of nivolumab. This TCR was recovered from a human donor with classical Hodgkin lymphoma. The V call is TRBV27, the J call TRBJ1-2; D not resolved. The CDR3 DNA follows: TGTGCCAGCAGTTTATCGACCTACACAGTTTCTAACTATGGCTACACCTTC. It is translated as CASSLSTYTVSNYGYTF.